The clone carrying this T cell receptor beta chain was counted between two and nine times. What it binds is unknown. Alongside a J-beta primer mix, a sample-barcoded 5' primer served in a second PCR lasting roughly 7 to 12 cycles. TCRdb processed the 5' RACE reads anew with MiXCR; each CDR3 protein has one entry. The sample carries more than 1.4 million distinct CDR3 sequences, 35% to 45% recorded once. The sample is drawn from a study of blood T cells in healthy people across ages. Study-wide results and caveats: Changes in expanded clonotypes were possibly confounded, as the CMV status of donors was unknown.

V gave up 5 bases and J gave up 0 bases, with 20 bases separating them. The CDR3 runs 17 residues. Germline-derived CDR1 and CDR2 are DFQATT and SNEGSKA (reference sequence). This clonotype was obtained from a woman aged 18-30 years in good health. Sequenced input: blood. The chain is built from TRBV20-1 and TRBJ2-1; D perhaps matches TRBD2 (6 bases). Written as DNA, the CDR3 is TGCAGTGCTTTCGTATTGGCGGGGATAGGCTCCTACAATGAGCAGTTCTTC. Translation gives CSAFVLAGIGSYNEQFF.